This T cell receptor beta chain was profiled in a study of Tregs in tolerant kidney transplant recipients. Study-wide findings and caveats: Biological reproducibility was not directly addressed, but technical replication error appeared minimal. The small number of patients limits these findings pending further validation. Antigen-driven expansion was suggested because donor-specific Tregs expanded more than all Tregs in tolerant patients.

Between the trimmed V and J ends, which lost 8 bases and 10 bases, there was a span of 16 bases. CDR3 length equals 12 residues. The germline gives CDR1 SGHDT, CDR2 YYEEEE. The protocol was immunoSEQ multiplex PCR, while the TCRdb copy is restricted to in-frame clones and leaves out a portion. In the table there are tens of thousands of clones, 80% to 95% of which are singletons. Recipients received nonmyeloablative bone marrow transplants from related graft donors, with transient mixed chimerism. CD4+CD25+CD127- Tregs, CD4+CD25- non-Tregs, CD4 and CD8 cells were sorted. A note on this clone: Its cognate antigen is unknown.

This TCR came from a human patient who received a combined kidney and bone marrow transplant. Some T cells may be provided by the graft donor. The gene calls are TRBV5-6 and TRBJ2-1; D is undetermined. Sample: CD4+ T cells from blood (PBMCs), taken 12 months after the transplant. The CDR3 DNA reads TGTGCCAGATTCTCGGTCGTCGAGGAGCAGTTCTTC. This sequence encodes CARFSVVEEQFF.